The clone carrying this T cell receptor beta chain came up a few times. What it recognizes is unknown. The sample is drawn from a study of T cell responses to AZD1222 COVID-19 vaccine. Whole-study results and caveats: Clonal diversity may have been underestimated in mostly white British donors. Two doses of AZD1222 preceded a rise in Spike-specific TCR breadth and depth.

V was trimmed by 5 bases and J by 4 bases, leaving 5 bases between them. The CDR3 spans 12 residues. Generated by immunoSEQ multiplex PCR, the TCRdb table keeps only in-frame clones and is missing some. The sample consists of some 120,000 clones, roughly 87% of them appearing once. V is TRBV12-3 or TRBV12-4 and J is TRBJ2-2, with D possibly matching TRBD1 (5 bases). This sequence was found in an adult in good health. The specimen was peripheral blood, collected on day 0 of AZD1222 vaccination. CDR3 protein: CASSQGTGELFF. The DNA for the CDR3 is TGTGCCAGCAGTCAGGGCACCGGGGAGCTGTTTTTT.